Listed below are T cell receptor beta chains from one sample, sequenced in a study of cytomegalovirus exposure and HLA in healthy donors. The protocol was immunoSEQ multiplex PCR, while the TCRdb copy is restricted to in-frame clones and leaves out a portion. The repertoire consists of roughly 100,000 clones, with under 80% occurring once and the leading ten covering about a tenth. Sequencing was done on a sample of PBMCs. The receptors were sampled from a woman in her late teens or twenties in good health and CMV-seropositive. The CDR3 runs from the conserved cysteine through the conserved F or W. Rows give clone size only sometimes, using once, few, many, or a class for an expanded clone.

clone_size j_call v_call cdr3_aa
NA TRBJ1-1 TRBV2 CASSEVGGRTEAFF
NA TRBJ1-2 TRBV5-4 CASSLVGRGLFRFGYTF
NA TRBJ2-7 TRBV27 CASSLDRAPPYEQYF
NA TRBJ1-1 TRBV18 CASSPKQGREVGAFF
NA TRBJ2-1 TRBV25-1 CASMVAGSSYNEQFF
once TRBJ2-1 TRBV7-2 CASSSGRLSYNEQFF
NA TRBJ1-1 TRBV27 CASSPGQGAGNTEAFF
few TRBJ2-7 TRBV7-2 CASSFNYEQYF
NA NA TRBV5-1 CASSPDRGGPYEQYF
NA TRBJ2-4 TRBV19 CASRDSLAKNIQYF
NA TRBJ1-3 TRBV9 CASSVGWGTGGNTIYF
NA TRBJ2-7 TRBV7-2 CASSTGARIREQYF
NA TRBJ1-1 TRBV6-5 CASSYPGSTEAFF
NA TRBJ2-7 TRBV18 CASSPSGGSYEQYF
NA TRBJ2-7 TRBV6-5 CASRGLAVTSYEQYF
NA TRBJ2-7 TRBV6-6 CASSYSRRDYEQYF
NA TRBJ1-1 TRBV5-4 CASSLAATGNTEAFF
few TRBJ2-7 TRBV19 CASSPGLAGDPYEQYF
NA TRBJ1-1 TRBV16 CASSQNRAANTEAFF
NA TRBJ2-6 TRBV18 CASSPQATGANVLTF
NA TRBJ2-3 TRBV6-6 CASRTTSGRPDTQYF
once TRBJ2-1 TRBV19 CASSEQGASYNEQFF
once TRBJ2-7 TRBV28 CASSTEIDNFYEQYF
NA TRBJ2-7 TRBV5-1 CASSLARQGGEQYF
NA TRBJ2-5 TRBV28 CASSLIGRETQYF
NA TRBJ1-2 TRBV11-2 CASSQYGETNYGYTF
NA TRBJ1-3 TRBV30 CAWRGPTGYGNTIYF
NA TRBJ2-7 TRBV11-2 CASSFGPGEGSYEQYF
NA TRBJ1-6 TRBV19 CASNSKGTGGSPLHF
NA TRBJ1-1 TRBV29-1 CSVEANTEAFF
NA TRBJ2-1 TRBV14 CASSLINTYSYNEQFF
NA TRBJ1-4 TRBV19 CASRTGSGEKLFF
NA TRBJ2-7 TRBV2 CASNPQARAYEQYF
NA TRBJ2-7 TRBV7-3 CASSPGQGPSYEQYF
NA NA TRBV25-1 CASSESSAGHYYEQYF
NA TRBJ2-2 TRBV27 CASSFFLGHGELFF
once TRBJ1-6 TRBV27 CASSLRGSSYNSPLHF
NA TRBJ1-3 TRBV18 CASSPTGTGAGNTIYF
once TRBJ2-7 TRBV9 CASSVGTSYEQYF
NA TRBJ2-3 TRBV5-1 CASSRTGRQGTDTQYF
NA TRBJ2-5 TRBV11-2 CASSPGQPPLETQYF
NA TRBJ2-3 TRBV29-1 CSPGPRGQRTSESDTQYF
NA TRBJ2-1 TRBV19 CASSRLAGAHNEQFF
NA TRBJ2-1 TRBV9 CASTGTGDNEQFF
once TRBJ1-4 TRBV28 CASLETGNRKLFF
NA TRBJ1-1 TRBV7-2 CASTPKQGARPFF
NA TRBJ2-2 TRBV29-1 CSVVRGTGELFF
NA TRBJ2-3 TRBV7-2 CASSPHWSTDTQYF
NA TRBJ2-3 TRBV9 CASSVVERGGPDTQYF
NA TRBJ2-1 TRBV5-1 CASSFGTTTDSYNEQFF
NA TRBJ1-1 TRBV6-1 CASSESRGLGKAFF
NA TRBJ2-6 TRBV5-4 CASSFASGGAPYSGANVLTF